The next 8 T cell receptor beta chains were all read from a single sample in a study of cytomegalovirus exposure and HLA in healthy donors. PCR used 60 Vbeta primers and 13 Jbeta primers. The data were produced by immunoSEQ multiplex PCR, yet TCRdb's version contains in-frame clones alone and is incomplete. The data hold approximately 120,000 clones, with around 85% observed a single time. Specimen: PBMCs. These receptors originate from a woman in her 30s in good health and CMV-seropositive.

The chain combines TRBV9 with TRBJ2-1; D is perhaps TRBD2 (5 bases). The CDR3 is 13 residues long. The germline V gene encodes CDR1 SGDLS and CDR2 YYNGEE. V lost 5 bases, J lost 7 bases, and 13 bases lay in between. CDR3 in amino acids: CASSETMGNEQFF. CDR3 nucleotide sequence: TGTGCCAGCAGTGAGACTATGGGGAATGAGCAGTTCTTC. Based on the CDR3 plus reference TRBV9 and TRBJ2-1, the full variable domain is DSGVTQTPKHLITATGQRVTLRCSPRSGDLSVYWYQQSLDQGLQFLIQYYNGEERAKGNILERFSAQQFPDLHSELNLSSLELGDSALYFCASSETMGNEQFFGPGTRLTVL.

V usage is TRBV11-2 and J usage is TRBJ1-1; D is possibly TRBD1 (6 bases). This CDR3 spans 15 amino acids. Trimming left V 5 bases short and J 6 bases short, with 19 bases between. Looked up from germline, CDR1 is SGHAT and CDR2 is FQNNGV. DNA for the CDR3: TGTGCCAGCAGCCTGGGACACGGGTCGTTGTCTGAAGCTTTCTTT. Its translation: CASSLGHGSLSEAFF. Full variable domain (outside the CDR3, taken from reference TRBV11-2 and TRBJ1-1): EAGVAQSPRYKIIEKRQSVAFWCNPISGHATLYWYQQILGQGPKLLIQFQNNGVVDDSQLPKDRFSAERLKGVDSTLKIQPAKLEDSAVYLCASSLGHGSLSEAFFGQGTRLTVV.

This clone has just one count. CDR3 DNA: TGTGCCAGCAGCGTGACAGGGTTCTCCTACGAGCAGTACTTC. Translation: CASSVTGFSYEQYF. This chain links TRBV5-6 with TRBJ2-7; 7 bases are a match to TRBD1. This CDR3 is built from 14 residues. V shed 4 bases, J shed 0 bases, and the junction held 4 bases outside the gene matches. Germline CDR1 and CDR2: SGHDT and YYEEEE.

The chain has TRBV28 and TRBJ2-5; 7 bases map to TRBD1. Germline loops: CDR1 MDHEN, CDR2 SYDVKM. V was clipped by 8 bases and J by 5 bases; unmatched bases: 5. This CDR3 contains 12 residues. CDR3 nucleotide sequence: TGTGCCAGCCGACAGGGTGGGGAGACCCAGTACTTC. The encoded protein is CASRQGGETQYF.

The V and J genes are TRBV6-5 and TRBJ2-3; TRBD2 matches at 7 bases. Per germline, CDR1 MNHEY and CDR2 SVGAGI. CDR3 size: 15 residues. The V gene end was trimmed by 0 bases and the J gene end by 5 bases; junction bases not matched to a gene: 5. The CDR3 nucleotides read TGTGCCAGCAGTTACTCGCGGGAGTCAAGAGATACGCAGTATTTT. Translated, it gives CASSYSRESRDTQYF.

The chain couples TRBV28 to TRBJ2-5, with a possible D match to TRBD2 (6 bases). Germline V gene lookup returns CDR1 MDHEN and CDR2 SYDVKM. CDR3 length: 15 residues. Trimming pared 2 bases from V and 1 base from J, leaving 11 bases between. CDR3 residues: CASSLVRDFQETQYF. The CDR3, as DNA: TGTGCCAGCAGTTTAGTAAGGGACTTCCAAGAGACCCAGTACTTC.

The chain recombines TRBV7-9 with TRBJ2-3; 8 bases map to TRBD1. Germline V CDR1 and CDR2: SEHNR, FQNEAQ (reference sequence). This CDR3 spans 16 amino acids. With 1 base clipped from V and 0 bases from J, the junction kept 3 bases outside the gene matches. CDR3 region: CASSLGTGTSTDTQYF. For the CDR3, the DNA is TGTGCCAGCAGCTTAGGGACAGGGACAAGCACAGATACGCAGTATTTT.

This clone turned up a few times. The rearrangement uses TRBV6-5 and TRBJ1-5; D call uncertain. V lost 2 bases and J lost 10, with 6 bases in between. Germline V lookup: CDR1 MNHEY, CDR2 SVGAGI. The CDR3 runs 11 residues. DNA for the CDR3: TGTGCCAGCAGTTACCCCCAACCCCAGCATTTT. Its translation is CASSYPQPQHF.